Sequencing of this T cell receptor (beta chain) was carried out in a study of blood T cell repertoires in COVID-19. Study-level information: The United States, Italy and Spain supplied acute and convalescent COVID-19 samples. The analysed material was cDNA or gDNA that came from T cells, B-cell-depleted T cells, or PBMCs.

In the case of this clone: The junction shows a germline mismatch at one end, possibly a read error.

In the source study's methods: Reference gene primers were amplified, and this amplification served to estimate nucleated cell counts. Clones were read by immunoSEQ multiplex PCR, and TCRdb kept only the in-frame ones, dropping some. V, J and clone size were drawn from that table, and D and trimming were deduced from the DNA. The data contain around 97,000 clones, 82% of them singletons. Germline values: CDR1 SEHNR, CDR2 FQNEAQ (reference sequence). CDR3 length: 11 residues. The receptor's source is a man in his 70s with acute or convalescent COVID-19. V gene TRBV7-9 combines with J gene TRBJ2-7; 10 nucleotides line up with TRBD1. Input material: peripheral blood. CDR3 sequence (DNA): TGTGCCAGCAGCTTAAAGGACAGGGGGGTCTTC. Its translation: CASSLKDRGVF.